The 19 T cell receptor beta chains below were found in one sample sequenced in a study of cytomegalovirus exposure and HLA in healthy donors. Primers for the PCR totalled 60 Vbeta and 13 Jbeta. The assay was immunoSEQ multiplex PCR, and TCRdb's table has in-frame clones only and misses some. The table shows 150,000 to 190,000 clones, with about 85% occurring only once. Material for sequencing was PBMCs. Receptors were obtained from a woman aged 18-35 years in good health and CMV-seronegative.

This clone was counted a few times. This sequence joins TRBV4-3 and TRBJ1-2; D gene unclear. Trimming took 2 bases from V and 5 from J, leaving 9 bases between them. The germline gives CDR1 LGHNA, CDR2 YSLEER. The CDR3 spans 13 residues. CDR3 amino acids: CASSQTLAYGYTF. CDR3 in DNA: TGCGCCAGCAGCCAAACATTGGCTTATGGCTACACCTTC.

This chain uses TRBV19 with TRBJ1-3; 7 positions agree with TRBD1. The V segment lost 9 bases and the J segment 3 bases; nucleotides outside the gene matches: 8. The length of the CDR3 is 14 residues. Germline lookup yields CDR1 LNHDA and CDR2 SQIVND (reference sequence). The DNA of the CDR3 is TGTGCCAGGAGCCCGACAGGGATTGGAAACACCATATATTTT. This gives the protein CARSPTGIGNTIYF.

The chain recombines TRBV19 with TRBJ1-5, with TRBD1 matching over 7 bases. The V segment lost 4 bases and the J segment 8 bases; nucleotides outside the gene matches: 14. Germline V gene sequence: CDR1 LNHDA, CDR2 SQIVND (reference sequence). The CDR3 length is 16 residues. CDR3 residues: CASSSKDRAPLKPQHF. The CDR3 DNA is TGTGCCAGTAGTAGTAAAGACAGGGCCCCTCTAAAGCCCCAGCATTTT.

This chain joins TRBV29-1 and TRBJ2-3; 9 nucleotides line up with TRBD2. With 4 bases clipped from V and 0 bases from J, the junction kept 5 bases outside the gene matches. The CDR3 is 15 amino acids. CDR1 SQVTM and CDR2 ANQGSEA come from the germline V gene. The CDR3 spells CSVVGREGSTDTQYF. The CDR3 nucleotides read TGCAGCGTTGTTGGGCGGGAGGGGAGCACAGATACGCAGTATTTT.

This clone was counted a single time. The chain is built from TRBV9 and TRBJ2-3; 8 positions match TRBD2. Germline CDR1 and CDR2: SGDLS and YYNGEE. After removal of 2 bases from V and 2 bases from J, the junction contained 7 bases not matched to a gene. The CDR3 totals 16 residues. The CDR3: CASSVISGGNTDTQYF. The DNA for the CDR3 is TGTGCCAGCAGCGTGATTTCGGGAGGGAACACAGATACGCAGTATTTT.

The chain has TRBV28 and TRBJ2-7, with D perhaps matching TRBD1 (6 bases). The length of the CDR3 is 15 residues. Trimming left V 7 bases short and J 3 bases short, with 19 bases between. Germline V CDR1 and CDR2: MDHEN, SYDVKM. The CDR3 DNA reads TGTGCCAGCAAGGCAGGGGCTGTGGGGAACTACGAGCAGTACTTC. It translates to CASKAGAVGNYEQYF.

This sequence joins TRBV7-3 and TRBJ2-3; D is possibly TRBD2 (6 bases). V was pared by 1 base and J by 4 bases, with 12 bases between. The germline V gene encodes CDR1 SGHTA and CDR2 FQGTGA. This CDR3 comprises 15 residues. CDR3 nucleotide sequence: TGTGCCAGCAGCTTAATCGGGGGTAACGCAGATACGCAGTATTTT. Its protein product is CASSLIGGNADTQYF.

The V and J genes are TRBV27 and TRBJ2-4; 10 nucleotides agree with TRBD1. This CDR3 has 14 amino acids. With V trimmed by 0 bases and J by 8 bases, 1 base remained unmatched. CDR1 and CDR2 (germline): MNHEY, SMNVEV (reference sequence). The CDR3 DNA is TGTGCCAGCAGTTTATCGGGACAGGGGCACATTCAGTACTTC. Encoded protein: CASSLSGQGHIQYF.

This clone was counted ten times or more. The V gene is TRBV13, the J gene TRBJ2-7; a possible D gene is TRBD1 (5 bases). The V end was cut by 4 bases, the J end by 9 bases, with 13 bases between. From germline, CDR1 is PRHDT and CDR2 FYEKMQ (reference sequence). This CDR3 is 12 amino acids long. CDR3 DNA: TGTGCCAGCAGCTCAGGGCCGCGAGCGCAGTACTTC. Residues: CASSSGPRAQYF.

The CDR3, as DNA: TGTGCCTGGAGTACCGACAGGACTAACTATGGCTACACCTTC. Protein sequence: CAWSTDRTNYGYTF. The V call is TRBV30, the J call TRBJ1-2; a weak D match, TRBD1 (6 bases). V was pared by 2 bases and J by 0 bases, with 10 bases between. The length of the CDR3 is 14 residues. CDR1 is GTSNPN, CDR2 SVGIG, per germline (reference sequence).

CDR3 protein: CASSDAASGGAWETQYF. Written as DNA, the CDR3 is TGCGCCAGCAGCGATGCGGCTAGCGGGGGGGCGTGGGAGACCCAGTACTTC. The chain has TRBV5-1 and TRBJ2-5, with 12 bases fitting TRBD2. Per germline, CDR1 SGHRS and CDR2 YFSETQ. V lost 4 bases to trimming and J lost 5 bases; unmatched junction nucleotides: 12. The CDR3 has 17 residues.

The CDR3 DNA follows: TGTGCCAGCAGTCCCGGACTAGCGGGACTCCAAGAGACCCAGTACTTC. Translation: CASSPGLAGLQETQYF. This chain joins TRBV27 and TRBJ2-5, with 12 bases matching TRBD2. This CDR3 is 16 amino acids long. The V and J ends lost 5 bases and 1 base, in that order; junction bases with no gene match: 5. The V gene's germline CDR1 is MNHEY and CDR2 SMNVEV (reference sequence).

V usage is TRBV11-2 and J usage is TRBJ2-3; 8 nucleotides align to TRBD2. The CDR3 totals 16 residues. Germline V gene sequence: CDR1 SGHAT, CDR2 FQNNGV. The V and J ends lost 5 bases and 6 bases, in that order; junction bases with no gene match: 13. CDR3 sequence: CASSPGGQREWDTQYF. The DNA for the CDR3 is TGTGCCAGCAGCCCCGGAGGTCAGCGGGAGTGGGATACGCAGTATTTT.

This clone was detected once. The V gene is TRBV28, the J gene TRBJ2-3, with 9 bases fitting TRBD2. Germline assignment: CDR1 MDHEN and CDR2 SYDVKM. The length of the CDR3 is 17 residues. V dropped 4 bases and J dropped 3; count of bases not matched to a gene: 11. The CDR3 DNA sequence: TGTGCCAGCAGTTCGGCGGGAGGGGGCAGGGGGACAGATACGCAGTATTTT. Its translation: CASSSAGGGRGTDTQYF.

V usage is TRBV7-2 and J usage is TRBJ1-5, with 9 bases fitting TRBD1. The CDR3 length is 15 residues. With 5 bases clipped from V and 0 bases from J, the junction kept 2 bases outside the gene matches. The germline V gene has CDR1 SGHTA and CDR2 FQGNSA. The CDR3 sequence: CASSQQGASNQPQHF. CDR3 coding DNA: TGTGCCAGCAGCCAACAGGGGGCTAGCAATCAGCCCCAGCATTTT. Full variable domain (rest looked up from reference TRBV7-2 and TRBJ1-5): GAGVSQSPSNKVTEKGKDVELRCDPISGHTALYWYRQSLGQGLEFLIYFQGNSAPDKSGLPSDRFSAERTGGSVSTLTIQRTQQEDSAVYLCASSQQGASNQPQHFGDGTRLSIL.

The genes are TRBV2 and TRBJ1-2; 9 bases match TRBD1. J lost 6 bases, V lost 6 bases, and 11 bases had no gene match. Germline V gives CDR1 SNHLY, CDR2 FYNNEI. The CDR3 spans 15 residues. CDR3 coding DNA: TGTGCCAGCAGACCGACAGGGGGTTCGGGAGATGGCTACACCTTC. Amino acid sequence: CASRPTGGSGDGYTF.

J is TRBJ2-3 and V is TRBV5-1; 7 bases fit TRBD1. This CDR3 region has 15 residues. The germline CDR1 and CDR2 sequences are SGHRS and YFSETQ. The V segment lost 7 bases and the J segment 4 bases; nucleotides outside the gene matches: 12. CDR3 residues: CASAEQGIVSDTQYF. CDR3 coding DNA: TGCGCCAGCGCGGAACAGGGGATTGTATCAGATACGCAGTATTTT. Combining the CDR3 with reference TRBV5-1 and TRBJ2-3 gives the whole variable domain KAGVTQTPRYLIKTRGQQVTLSCSPISGHRSVSWYQQTPGQGLQFLFEYFSETQRNKGNFPGRFSGRQFSNSRSEMNVSTLELGDSALYLCASAEQGIVSDTQYFGPGTRLTVL.

This chain connects TRBV10-2 to TRBJ2-5; 12 bases match TRBD2. V gave up 3 bases and J gave up 1 base; unmatched junction bases: 3. This CDR3 region has 16 residues. From germline, CDR1 is WSHSY and CDR2 SAAADI. The chain's CDR3 is CASSDLAGGLQETQYF. CDR3 sequence (DNA): TGCGCCAGCAGTGACCTAGCGGGGGGGCTCCAAGAGACCCAGTACTTC.

The chain has TRBV20-1 and TRBJ1-2; 7 positions agree with TRBD1. This CDR3 has 11 residues. Looked up from germline, CDR1 is DFQATT and CDR2 is SNEGSKA (reference sequence). With V trimmed by 7 bases and J by 4 bases, 3 bases remained unmatched. CDR3 loop: CSGGTVYGYTF. CDR3 nucleotides: TGCAGTGGAGGGACAGTCTATGGCTACACCTTC.